The 10 T cell receptor beta chains given below trace back to one sample, sequenced in a study of molecular identifiers for immune sequencing clone quantification. From the PCR reads, TCRdb called clonotypes with MiXCR, one entry per CDR3 protein. The profile shows about 500,000 distinct CDR3 sequences, roughly 24% of them singletons. The sample comprised naive CD8+ T cells from blood, with Jurkat cell RNA spiked in. Subset described: FACS-sorted CD8+CD4-CCR7+CD45RA+ naive T cells. Every receptor here comes from a human donor in good health. Some libraries in this study had Jurkat cell RNA spiked in.

This clonotype was seen only a few times. This rearrangement joins TRBV20-1 to TRBJ2-7; 14 bases match TRBD2. CDR1 and CDR2 (germline): DFQATT, SNEGSKA (reference sequence). V dropped 3 bases and J dropped 7; count of bases not matched to a gene: 11. The CDR3 sequence is 16 residues long. In DNA, the CDR3 is TGCAGTGCTAGGGGACTAGCGGGAGACCCTGCGCTGGAGCAGTACTTC. Translating gives CSARGLAGDPALEQYF.

This clonotype was observed many times. The V call is TRBV7-8, the J call TRBJ1-1; the D gene is possibly TRBD1 (6 bases). V lost 1 base and J lost 3, with 12 bases in between. The CDR3 is made up of 15 amino acids. CDR1 and CDR2 (germline): SGHVS, FQNEAQ. CDR3: CASSLEQGLYTEAFF. The CDR3 DNA follows: TGTGCCAGCAGCTTAGAGCAGGGGTTGTACACTGAAGCTTTCTTT.

Concerning this clonotype itself: A much larger clone sits a single nucleotide away, making a read error possible. The chain links TRBV28 to TRBJ2-2; tentatively, D is TRBD1 (6 bases). The CDR3 extends over 14 amino acids. V lost 6 bases to trimming and J lost 5 bases, with 13 bases between them. Germline V gene lookup returns CDR1 MDHEN and CDR2 SYDVKM. The CDR3 spells CASSPGQETGELFF. The CDR3 DNA reads as TGTGCCAGCAGCCCGGGACAAGAGACCGGGGAGCTGTTTTTT.

The chain uses TRBV24-1 and TRBJ1-5; weak D call: TRBD1 (6 bases). This CDR3 is 13 amino acids long. Trimming cost V 3 bases and J 8 bases, with 10 bases left between them. Germline assignment: CDR1 KGHDR and CDR2 SFDVKD. CDR3 sequence: CATSDLRGEPQHF. The CDR3 nucleotides are TGTGCCACCAGTGATCTCAGGGGCGAGCCCCAGCATTTT.

This clonotype was seen a handful of times. The rearrangement uses TRBV19 and TRBJ2-2; D gene unclear. Germline-derived CDR1 and CDR2 are LNHDA and SQIVND (reference sequence). The CDR3 contains 16 residues. Trimming removed 6 bases at V and 1 base at J, with 15 bases between. The CDR3 loop is CASSLLAHWNTGELFF. CDR3 nucleotides: TGTGCCAGTAGCCTCCTCGCGCACTGGAACACCGGGGAGCTGTTTTTT.

The J gene is TRBJ2-7, the V gene TRBV27; perhaps TRBD1 as D (8 bases). Germline V gives CDR1 MNHEY, CDR2 SMNVEV (reference sequence). The CDR3 is 15 amino acids. Trimming took 10 bases from V and 1 from J, leaving 20 bases between them. This chain's CDR3 is CATSNTGGGSYEQYF. CDR3 in DNA: TGTGCCACCTCGAATACAGGGGGGGGTTCCTACGAGCAGTACTTC.

This clonotype was recorded many times. This sequence joins TRBV28 and TRBJ1-4; possibly TRBD1 for D (5 bases). CDR3 length: 14 amino acids. Germline CDR1 MDHEN, CDR2 SYDVKM. Trimming took 5 bases from V and 8 from J, leaving 15 bases between them. CDR3 protein: CASSLRGLKEKLFF. The DNA for the CDR3 is TGTGCCAGCAGTCTAAGGGGCCTTAAGGAAAAACTGTTTTTT.

The chain recombines TRBV6-1 with TRBJ2-7; D remains unclear. This CDR3 region has 14 residues. CDR1 and CDR2 (germline): MNHNS, SASEGT. Trimming shortened V by 1 base and J by 6 bases, and 13 bases separated the two germline ends. As DNA, the CDR3 is TGTGCCAGCAGTGAAGTCCCCCCGACTCGCGAGCAGTACTTC. The encoded protein is CASSEVPPTREQYF.

This clonotype was seen ten or more times. This sequence joins TRBV12-3 or TRBV12-4 and TRBJ2-3, with D perhaps being TRBD1 or TRBD2 (5 bases each). The CDR3 covers 16 residues. V shed 6 bases and J shed 6 bases, with 22 bases lying between them. The CDR3: CASSYQGAGTGDTQYF. In DNA, the CDR3 is TGTGCCAGCAGCTACCAGGGAGCAGGCACCGGTGATACGCAGTATTTT.

This clonotype has more than one count but fewer than ten. The CDR3 loop reads CATSTTSGRSYNEQFF. The CDR3 nucleotides read TGTGCCACCAGCACGACTAGCGGGAGGTCCTACAATGAGCAGTTCTTC. This chain connects TRBV15 to TRBJ2-1; 13 nucleotides line up with TRBD2. The CDR3 length is 16 residues. V dropped 4 bases and J dropped 1; count of bases not matched to a gene: 1. Germline CDR1 LNHNV, CDR2 YYDKDF (reference sequence).